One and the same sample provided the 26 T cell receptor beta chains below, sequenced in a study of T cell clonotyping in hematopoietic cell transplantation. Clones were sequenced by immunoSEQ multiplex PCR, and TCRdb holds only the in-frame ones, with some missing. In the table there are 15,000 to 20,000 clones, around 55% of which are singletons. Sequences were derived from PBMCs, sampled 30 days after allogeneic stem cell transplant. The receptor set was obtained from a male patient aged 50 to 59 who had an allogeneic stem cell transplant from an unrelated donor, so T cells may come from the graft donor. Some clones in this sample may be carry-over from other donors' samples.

The CDR3 sequence: CASSLSGGLDGYTF. As DNA, the CDR3 is TGTGCCAGCAGTTTATCGGGGGGGCTGGATGGCTACACCTTC. The chain links TRBV28 to TRBJ1-2, with D maybe TRBD1 (6 bases). The length of the CDR3 is 14 residues. The V and J ends lost 1 base and 6 bases respectively, with 12 bases between them. Per the germline V gene, CDR1 is MDHEN and CDR2 is SYDVKM.

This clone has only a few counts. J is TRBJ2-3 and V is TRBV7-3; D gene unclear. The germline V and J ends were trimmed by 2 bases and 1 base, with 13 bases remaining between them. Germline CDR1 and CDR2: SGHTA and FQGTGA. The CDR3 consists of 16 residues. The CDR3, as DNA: TGTGCCAGCAGCTTAGGCCTTCTCCCAGGCACAGATACGCAGTATTTT. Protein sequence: CASSLGLLPGTDTQYF.

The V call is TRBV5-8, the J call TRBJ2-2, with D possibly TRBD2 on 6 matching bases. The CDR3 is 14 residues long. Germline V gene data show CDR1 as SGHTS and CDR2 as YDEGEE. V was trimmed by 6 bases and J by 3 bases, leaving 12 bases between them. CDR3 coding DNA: TGTGCCAGCAACATGGGACTTTACACCGGGGAGCTGTTTTTT. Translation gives CASNMGLYTGELFF. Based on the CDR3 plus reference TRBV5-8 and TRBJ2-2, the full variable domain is EAGVTQSPTHLIKTRGQQATLRCSPISGHTSVYWYQQALGLGLQFLLWYDEGEERNRGNFPPRFSGRQFPNYSSELNVNALELEDSALYLCASNMGLYTGELFFGEGSRLTVL.

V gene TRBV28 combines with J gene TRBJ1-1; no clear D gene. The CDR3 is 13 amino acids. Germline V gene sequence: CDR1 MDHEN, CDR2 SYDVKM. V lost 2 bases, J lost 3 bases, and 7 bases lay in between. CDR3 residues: CASSLPRDTEAFF. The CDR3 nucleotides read TGTGCCAGCAGTTTACCTCGGGACACTGAAGCTTTCTTT.

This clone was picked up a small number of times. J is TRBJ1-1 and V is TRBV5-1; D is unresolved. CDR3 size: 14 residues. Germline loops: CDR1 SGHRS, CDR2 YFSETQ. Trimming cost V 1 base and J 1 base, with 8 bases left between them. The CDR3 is CASSLRPTNTEAFF. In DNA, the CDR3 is TGCGCCAGCAGCTTGCGACCGACGAACACTGAAGCTTTCTTT. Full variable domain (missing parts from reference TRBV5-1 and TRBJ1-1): KAGVTQTPRYLIKTRGQQVTLSCSPISGHRSVSWYQQTPGQGLQFLFEYFSETQRNKGNFPGRFSGRQFSNSRSEMNVSTLELGDSALYLCASSLRPTNTEAFFGQGTRLTVV.

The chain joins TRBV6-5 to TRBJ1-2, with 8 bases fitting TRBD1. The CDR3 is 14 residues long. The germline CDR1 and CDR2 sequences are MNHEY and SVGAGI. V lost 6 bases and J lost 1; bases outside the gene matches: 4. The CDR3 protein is CASRRTGLNYGYTF. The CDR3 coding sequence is TGTGCCAGCAGGAGGACAGGGCTTAACTATGGCTACACCTTC.

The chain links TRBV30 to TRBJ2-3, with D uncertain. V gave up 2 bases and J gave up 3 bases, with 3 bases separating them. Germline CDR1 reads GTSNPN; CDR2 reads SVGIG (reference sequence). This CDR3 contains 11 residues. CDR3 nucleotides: TGTGCCTGGAGTAGGACAGATACGCAGTATTTT. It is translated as CAWSRTDTQYF.

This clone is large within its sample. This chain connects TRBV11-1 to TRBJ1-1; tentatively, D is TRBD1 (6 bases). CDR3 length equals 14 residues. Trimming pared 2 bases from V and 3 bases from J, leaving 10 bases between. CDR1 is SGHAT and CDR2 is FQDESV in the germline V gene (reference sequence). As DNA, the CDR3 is TGTGCCAGCAGCTTAAGAAACAGGGACACTGAAGCTTTCTTT. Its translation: CASSLRNRDTEAFF.

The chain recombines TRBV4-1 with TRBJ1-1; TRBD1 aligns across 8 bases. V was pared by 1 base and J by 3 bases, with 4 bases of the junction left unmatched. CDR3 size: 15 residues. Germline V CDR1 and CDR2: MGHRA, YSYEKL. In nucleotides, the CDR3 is TGCGCCAGCAGCCAAGTCCCGGGACAGGACACTGAAGCTTTCTTT. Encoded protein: CASSQVPGQDTEAFF.

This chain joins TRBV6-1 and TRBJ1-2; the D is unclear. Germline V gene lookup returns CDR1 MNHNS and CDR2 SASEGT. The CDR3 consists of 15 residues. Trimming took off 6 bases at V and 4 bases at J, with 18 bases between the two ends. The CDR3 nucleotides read TGTGCCAGCAGGACTCAAGCGACCTCTGGCTATGGCTACACCTTC. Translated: CASRTQATSGYGYTF.

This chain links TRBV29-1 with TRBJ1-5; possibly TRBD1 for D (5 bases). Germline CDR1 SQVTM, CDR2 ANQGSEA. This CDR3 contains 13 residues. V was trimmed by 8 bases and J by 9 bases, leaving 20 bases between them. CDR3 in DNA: TGCAGCCCAAAGGGGCTGAGATGGTGGCCCCAGCATTTT. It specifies CSPKGLRWWPQHF.

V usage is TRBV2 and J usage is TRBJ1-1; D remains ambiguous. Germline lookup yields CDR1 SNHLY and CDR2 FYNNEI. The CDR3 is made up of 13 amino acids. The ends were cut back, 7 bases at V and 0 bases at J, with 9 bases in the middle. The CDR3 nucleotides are TGTGCCAGCATGGAGGCGTTGAACACTGAAGCTTTCTTT. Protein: CASMEALNTEAFF.

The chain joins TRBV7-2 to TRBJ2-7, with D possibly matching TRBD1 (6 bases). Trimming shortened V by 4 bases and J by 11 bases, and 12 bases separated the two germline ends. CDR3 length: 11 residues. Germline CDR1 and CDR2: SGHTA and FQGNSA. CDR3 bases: TGTGCCAGCAGCTCGGACAGCCGGAAGTACTTC. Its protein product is CASSSDSRKYF. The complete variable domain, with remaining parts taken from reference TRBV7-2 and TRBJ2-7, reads GAGVSQSPSNKVTEKGKDVELRCDPISGHTALYWYRQSLGQGLEFLIYFQGNSAPDKSGLPSDRFSAERTGGSVSTLTIQRTQQEDSAVYLCASSSDSRKYFGPGTRLTVT.

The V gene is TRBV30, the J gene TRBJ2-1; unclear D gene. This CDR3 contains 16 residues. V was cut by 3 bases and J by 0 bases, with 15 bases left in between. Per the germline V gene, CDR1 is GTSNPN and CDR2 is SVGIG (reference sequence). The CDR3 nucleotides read TGTGCCTGGAGAGTAGTGGGCACGAGCTCCTACAATGAGCAGTTCTTC. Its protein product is CAWRVVGTSSYNEQFF.

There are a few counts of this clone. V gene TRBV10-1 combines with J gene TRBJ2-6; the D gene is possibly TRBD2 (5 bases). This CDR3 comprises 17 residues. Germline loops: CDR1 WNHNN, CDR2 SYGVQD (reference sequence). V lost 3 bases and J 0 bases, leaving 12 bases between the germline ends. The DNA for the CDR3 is TGCGCCAGCAGTGATCAAGCGGACGCCTCTGGGGCCAACGTCCTGACTTTC. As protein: CASSDQADASGANVLTF.

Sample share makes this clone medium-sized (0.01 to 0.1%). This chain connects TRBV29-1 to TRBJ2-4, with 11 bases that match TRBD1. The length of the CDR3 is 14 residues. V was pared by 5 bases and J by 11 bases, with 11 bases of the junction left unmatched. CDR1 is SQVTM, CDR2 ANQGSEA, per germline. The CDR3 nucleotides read TGCAGCGTTATCAACCGGGACAGGGGGTACGTTCAGTACTTC. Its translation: CSVINRDRGYVQYF.

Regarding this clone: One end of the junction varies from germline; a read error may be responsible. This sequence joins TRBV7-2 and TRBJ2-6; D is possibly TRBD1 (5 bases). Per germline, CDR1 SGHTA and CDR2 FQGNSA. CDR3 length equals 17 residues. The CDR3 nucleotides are TGTGCCAGCAGCGCCGACCAACCCCGCTCTGGGGCCAACGCCCTGACTTTC. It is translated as CASSADQPRSGANALTF.

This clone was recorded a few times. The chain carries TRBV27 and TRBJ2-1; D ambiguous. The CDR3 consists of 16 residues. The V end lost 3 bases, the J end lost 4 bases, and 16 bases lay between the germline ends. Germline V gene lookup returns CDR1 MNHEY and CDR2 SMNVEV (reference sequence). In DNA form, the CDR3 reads TGTGCCAGCAGTTTTTGGCGGCCTGAGAAATACAATGAGCAGTTCTTC. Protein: CASSFWRPEKYNEQFF.

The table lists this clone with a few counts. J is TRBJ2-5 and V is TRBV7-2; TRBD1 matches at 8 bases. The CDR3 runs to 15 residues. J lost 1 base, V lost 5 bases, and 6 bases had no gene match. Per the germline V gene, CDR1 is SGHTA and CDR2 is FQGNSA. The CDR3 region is CASSVTGTGQETQYF. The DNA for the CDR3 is TGTGCCAGCAGCGTCACCGGGACAGGCCAAGAGACCCAGTACTTC.

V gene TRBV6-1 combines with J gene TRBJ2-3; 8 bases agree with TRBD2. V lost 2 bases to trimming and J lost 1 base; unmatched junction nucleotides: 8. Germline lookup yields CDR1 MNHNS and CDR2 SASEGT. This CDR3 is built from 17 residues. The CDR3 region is CASSEIRGGSGTDTQYF. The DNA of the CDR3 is TGTGCCAGCAGTGAAATTCGCGGGGGGTCTGGCACAGATACGCAGTATTTT.

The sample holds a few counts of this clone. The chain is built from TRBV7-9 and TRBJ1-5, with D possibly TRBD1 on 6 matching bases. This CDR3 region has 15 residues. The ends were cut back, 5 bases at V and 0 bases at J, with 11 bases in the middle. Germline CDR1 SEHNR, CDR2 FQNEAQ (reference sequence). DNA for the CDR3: TGTGCCAGCAGCCCCGAGGGGGATAGCAATCAGCCCCAGCATTTT. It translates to CASSPEGDSNQPQHF.

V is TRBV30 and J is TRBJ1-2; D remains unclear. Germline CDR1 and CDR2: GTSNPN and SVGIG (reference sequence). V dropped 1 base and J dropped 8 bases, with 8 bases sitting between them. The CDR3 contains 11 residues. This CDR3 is CAWSGSGGYTF. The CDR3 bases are TGTGCCTGGAGTGGGTCAGGCGGCTACACCTTC.

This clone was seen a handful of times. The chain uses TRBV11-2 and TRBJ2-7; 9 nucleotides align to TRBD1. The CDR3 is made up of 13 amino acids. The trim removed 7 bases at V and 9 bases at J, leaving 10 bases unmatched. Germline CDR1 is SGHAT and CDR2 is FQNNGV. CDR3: CASTRGQGGRQYF. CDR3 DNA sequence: TGTGCCAGCACCCGGGGACAGGGAGGCCGGCAGTACTTC.

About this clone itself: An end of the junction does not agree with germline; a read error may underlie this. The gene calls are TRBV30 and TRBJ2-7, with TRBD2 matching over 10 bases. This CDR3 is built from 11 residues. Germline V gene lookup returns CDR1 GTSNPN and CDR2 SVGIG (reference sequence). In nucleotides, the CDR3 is TGTGCCTGGAGTTCTAGCGGGAGTCCCCACTTC. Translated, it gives CAWSSSGSPHF. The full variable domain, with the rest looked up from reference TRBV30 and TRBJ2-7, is SQTIHQWPATLVQPVGSPLSLECTVEGTSNPNLYWYRQAAGRGLQLLFYSVGIGQISSEVPQNLSASRPQDRQFILSSKKLLLSDSGFYLCAWSSSGSPHFGPGTRLTVT.

The CDR3: CASSVYTEAFF. CDR3 sequence (DNA): TGTGCCAGCAGTGTCTACACTGAAGCTTTCTTT. J is TRBJ1-1 and V is TRBV28; D is unresolved. Trimming removed 5 bases from V and 3 bases from J, with 4 bases in between. This CDR3 contains 11 residues. Germline-derived CDR1 and CDR2 are MDHEN and SYDVKM.

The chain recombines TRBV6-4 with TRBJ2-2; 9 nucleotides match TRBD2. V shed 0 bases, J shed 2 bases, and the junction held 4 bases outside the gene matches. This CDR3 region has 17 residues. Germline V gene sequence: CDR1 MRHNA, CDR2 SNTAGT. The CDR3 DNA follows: TGTGCCAGCAGTGACTCAGCGGGGGGACATAACACCGGGGAGCTGTTTTTT. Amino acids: CASSDSAGGHNTGELFF.